Listed here are 16 T cell receptor beta chains from one sample, sequenced in a study of CD8 T cells in ankylosing spondylitis. TCRdb called the 5' RACE reads again in MiXCR, with one record for every CDR3 protein. The table shows 250,000 to 300,000 distinct CDR3 sequences, with about 19% occurring only once. The sample consisted of blood, either unsorted or a sorted T cell fraction (not recorded which). Every receptor here comes from a male donor with ankylosing spondylitis or in good health (not recorded which).

The chain has TRBV4-1 and TRBJ2-5, with 10 bases aligning to TRBD1. The CDR3 sequence is 16 residues long. Unmatched junction bases numbered 11, after V lost 5 bases and J lost 5 bases. Per the germline V gene, CDR1 is MGHRA and CDR2 is YSYEKL. The CDR3 DNA reads TGCGCCAGCAGCAAAGGGGTGACAGGGGGCCAGGAGACCCAGTACTTC. It translates to CASSKGVTGGQETQYF.

The table lists this clonotype with a few counts. The chain couples TRBV5-1 to TRBJ2-1; D possibly corresponds to TRBD2 (6 bases). The CDR3 totals 13 residues. Germline lookup yields CDR1 SGHRS and CDR2 YFSETQ. V was shortened by 6 bases and J by 9 bases, with 16 bases between the two germline ends. This chain's CDR3 is CASTAGAPREQFF. CDR3 DNA sequence: TGCGCCAGCACAGCGGGTGCCCCTCGTGAGCAGTTCTTC.

This clonotype has just a few counts. CDR3 nucleotides: TGCGCCAGCACCCGGGACAGTTACACCGGGGAGCTGTTTTTT. It codes for CASTRDSYTGELFF. The chain is built from TRBV5-1 and TRBJ2-2, with 7 bases lining up with TRBD1. The CDR3 contains 14 residues. Germline CDR1 reads SGHRS; CDR2 reads YFSETQ. V was clipped by 6 bases and J by 3 bases; unmatched bases: 5.

This CDR3 reads CASSFPLQGWSSGANVLTF. The CDR3 region has the DNA TGTGCCAGCAGTTTTCCCCTACAGGGTTGGAGCTCTGGGGCCAACGTCCTGACTTTC. The chain employs TRBV28 and TRBJ2-6; tentative D call: TRBD1 (6 bases). Trimming cost V 3 bases and J 0 bases, with 18 bases left between them. Germline V CDR1 and CDR2: MDHEN, SYDVKM. This CDR3 is 19 amino acids long.

The J gene is TRBJ2-2, the V gene TRBV7-3; D is unresolved. This CDR3 spans 15 amino acids. Per germline, CDR1 SGHTA and CDR2 FQGTGA. Trimming stripped 3 bases from V and 1 base from J, with 9 bases between. CDR3 nucleotide sequence: TGTGCCAGCAGCTTTGCTTGGCAGAACACCGGGGAGCTGTTTTTT. Its translation is CASSFAWQNTGELFF.

This clonotype was counted only a few times. The V and J genes are TRBV29-1 and TRBJ2-4; D is unresolved. This CDR3 is 13 amino acids long. V lost 6 bases and J 1 base, leaving 10 bases between the germline ends. CDR1 and CDR2 from the germline V gene are SQVTM and ANQGSEA. The CDR3 DNA sequence: TGCAGCGTATTACAAGGGGCCAAAAACATTCAGTACTTC. The encoded protein is CSVLQGAKNIQYF. Full variable domain (missing parts from reference TRBV29-1 and TRBJ2-4): SAVISQKPSRDICQRGTSLTIQCQVDSQVTMMFWYRQQPGQSLTLIATANQGSEATYESGFVIDKFPISRPNLTFSTLTVSNMSPEDSSIYLCSVLQGAKNIQYFGAGTRLSVL.

The CDR3 region has the DNA TGCAGTGCTTTCGGGATCAGGGGGCGCGAGCAGTACGTC. Amino acid sequence: CSAFGIRGREQYV. The chain couples TRBV20-1 to TRBJ2-7; 8 bases agree with TRBD1. The CDR3 runs 13 residues. V gave up 5 bases and J gave up 6 bases; unmatched junction bases: 9. CDR1 and CDR2 (germline): DFQATT, SNEGSKA (reference sequence).

CDR3 residues: CASSPLGRINYGYTF. The CDR3 bases are TGTGCCAGCAGCCCATTAGGCCGGATTAACTATGGCTACACCTTC. The rearrangement joins TRBV7-9 to TRBJ1-2; D is unresolved. This CDR3 comprises 15 residues. Germline V gene sequence: CDR1 SEHNR, CDR2 FQNEAQ (reference sequence). The V end was cut by 5 bases, the J end by 1 base, with 14 bases between.

This clonotype has a handful of counts. V and J are TRBV11-2 and TRBJ2-3, with 7 bases fitting TRBD2. Germline loops: CDR1 SGHAT, CDR2 FQNNGV. The CDR3 is 17 amino acids. The V segment lost 0 bases and the J segment 0 bases; nucleotides outside the gene matches: 6. The CDR3 here is CASSLDLTSWSTDTQYF. CDR3 coding DNA: TGTGCCAGCAGCTTAGATCTGACTAGCTGGAGCACAGATACGCAGTATTTT.

V and J are TRBV5-6 and TRBJ2-7; D remains unclear. V was cut by 3 bases and J by 5 bases, with 12 bases left in between. The CDR3 sequence is 13 residues long. The germline gives CDR1 SGHDT, CDR2 YYEEEE. CDR3 protein: CASSSSPTHEQYV. DNA for the CDR3: TGTGCCAGCAGCTCTTCTCCTACGCACGAGCAGTACGTC.

The chain joins TRBV5-6 to TRBJ1-6; 7 bases align to TRBD1. Germline CDR1 and CDR2: SGHDT and YYEEEE. The CDR3 is 16 amino acids. J was trimmed by 3 bases and V by 4 bases; bases with no gene match: 7. As DNA, the CDR3 is TGTGCCAGCAGCCAGGGGGAGATCTTCTATAATTCACCCCTCCACTTT. It encodes CASSQGEIFYNSPLHF.

This chain joins TRBV28 and TRBJ2-3, with a possible D match to TRBD2 (7 bases). V lost 5 bases and J lost 1, with 13 bases in between. The CDR3 sequence is 15 residues long. The V gene's germline CDR1 is MDHEN and CDR2 SYDVKM. CDR3 DNA: TGTGCCAGCAGTGGCGGGGGCGCCGGCACAGATACGCAGTATTTT. Its translation: CASSGGGAGTDTQYF.

A remark on this clonotype: Just one base apart from a much larger clone, this may be a read error. V and J are TRBV9 and TRBJ2-1; 7 bases align to TRBD2. CDR1 and CDR2 from the germline V gene are SGDLS and YYNGEE. The V gene end was trimmed by 3 bases and the J gene end by 4 bases; junction bases not matched to a gene: 7. The CDR3 runs to 15 residues. The CDR3 bases are TGTGCCAGCAGCGCCGGGACTAAGCTATACAATGAGCAGTTCTTC. Protein product: CASSAGTKLYNEQFF.

This clonotype has a handful of counts. The V and J genes are TRBV12-3 or TRBV12-4 and TRBJ2-1, with 7 bases matching TRBD1. Losses at the gene ends were 5 bases for V and 2 bases for J; bases not matched to a gene: 3. The CDR3 length is 14 residues. The CDR3 is CASSIRGTYNEQFF. CDR3 nucleotide sequence: TGTGCCAGCAGTATCAGGGGGACCTACAATGAGCAGTTCTTC.

This clonotype was seen repeatedly, ten times or more. This rearrangement joins TRBV12-3 or TRBV12-4 to TRBJ2-2; D unclear. CDR3 size: 12 residues. Trimming took 6 bases from V and 3 from J, leaving 5 bases between them. CDR3 DNA: TGTGCCAGCAGGGTAGACACCGGGGAGCTGTTTTTT. Its translation: CASRVDTGELFF.

The table lists this clonotype with a few counts. V usage is TRBV10-3 and J usage is TRBJ2-2; TRBD2 aligns across 10 bases. J lost 0 bases, V lost 10 bases, and 2 bases had no gene match. The CDR3 extends over 14 amino acids. CDR1 and CDR2 from the germline V gene are ENHRY and SYGVKD. CDR3 nucleotide sequence: TGTGCCACCACTAGCGGGACGAACACCGGGGAGCTGTTTTTT. Encoded protein: CATTSGTNTGELFF.